This T cell receptor (beta chain) stems from a study of blood T cell repertoires in COVID-19. CDR3 length equals 13 residues. V was shortened by 9 bases and J by 4 bases, with 12 bases between the two germline ends. Germline values: CDR1 KGHDR, CDR2 SFDVKD. In the original analysis: Quantification of nucleated cells was approximated via reference gene primer amplification. Using immunoSEQ multiplex PCR, the repertoire was profiled, and TCRdb retains in-frame clones only, with some absent. The V and J calls and clone size were taken over from that table, and D and trimming were inferred from the DNA. The sample yields some 300,000 clones, about 86% seen once.

This sequence joins TRBV24-1 and TRBJ2-1, with D possibly TRBD1 on 6 matching bases. The receptor comes from a woman in her 70s with COVID-19, enrolled during active disease. Sequencing was performed on peripheral blood. The CDR3 DNA reads TGTGCCACCTCAGCAGGGGAATACAATGAGCAGTTCTTC. Amino acid sequence: CATSAGEYNEQFF.